What follows describes a single T cell receptor beta chain. Its antigen is not yet known. It has no much larger one-base neighbor in the sample; base qualities were not kept. Library prep was done by PCR. At the Johns Hopkins FTIC core, DNA from the cultured CD4+ T cells underwent TCR sequencing with the Oncomine TCR Beta short-read assay. Genomic DNA was extracted from the cultured CD4+ T cells with the QIAamp micro DNA kit. Oncomine TCR Beta libraries made from cultured CD4+ T cells were pooled using unique dual indexes and sequenced on an Illumina iSeq 100. Processing in the source paper ran as follows. Non-productive sequences were filtered out, and CDR3s that did not start with C, did not end with F or W, or were shorter than 7 amino acids were discarded. The MANAFEST web application identified antigen-specific clonotypes by comparing peptide-stimulated wells against reference wells and other culture wells. To be called positive, a clone needed an FDR below 0.05, an odds ratio above 5, and a productive frequency above 0.1% in at least two of three replicate wells. A clonotype was classed as cross-reactive if the clonotype showed significant expansion both in SARS-CoV-2 spike wells and in at least one common cold coronavirus spike condition. Similarity between CDR3 sequences was evaluated in R version 3.6.1 using Levenshtein distances (stringdist) and unrooted phylogenetic trees (ape). TCRdb handled the public reads itself, with Q25 trimming in fastp and clone calling in MiXCR, and kept productive beta chains. Each CDR3 protein appears once, grouped with its most common genes and DNA. V and J calls and clone size were set by TCRdb, not the authors. This sample has tens of thousands of distinct CDR3 sequences in its table, and roughly 60% of those were observed once. The ten largest clones represent 7% to 9.5% of the sample.

This specimen's treatment or condition label, interpreted: approximately 11-day PBMC culture with coronavirus spike peptide pools or control peptides (ViraFEST assay). The study used the ViraFEST assay, which expanded antigen-specific T cells with peptide pools and then identified expanded clonotypes by TCR sequencing. The convalescent patients' positive SARS-CoV-2 PCR tests were from March to December 2020, which was before the Alpha, Beta and Delta variants emerged in the United States. Each well held around 1.9 million PBMCs cultured with approximately 9.1 ug/ml peptide pools in IMDM containing about 5% human AB serum and 7.5 to 10 IU/ml IL-2. On days 3 and 7, half of the culture medium was replaced with fresh IL-2-containing medium. Once the cells had been in culture for 9 to 10 days, the EasySep CD4+ T cell isolation kit was used to isolate CD4+ T cells by negative selection. Ficoll-Paque Plus gradient centrifugation was used to isolate PBMCs from whole blood, and the isolated PBMCs were then either used fresh or cryopreserved at -140C. Each culture condition was generally run in triplicate wells.

These data are taken from a study of vaccination and CD4 T cells after COVID-19 (dated by TCRdb to 2021 to 2024). Background on the whole study: Convalescent patients had a positive SARS-CoV-2 result on nasal swab PCR, and of these patients, several had mild disease and one had severe disease. In the convalescent cohort there were six males and four females, among whom were two Hispanic individuals, seven Caucasians, two Asians and one multiracial person. Each participant got two doses of either the Pfizer-BioNTech BNT162b2 vaccine (n=8) or the Moderna mRNA-1273 vaccine (n=2). Post-COVID blood samples from convalescent patients were collected a median of about 100 days after diagnosis, with a range of roughly 30 to 161 days. Post-vaccine blood samples were taken a median of 72 days after the second vaccine dose, with a range of roughly 13 to 250 days. Overlapping spike peptide pools from SARS-CoV-2 and from the common cold coronaviruses HCoV-NL63, HCoV-OC43 and HCoV-229E were used as culture stimuli. As controls, cultures received a CEFX viral epitope pool (the positive control), an HIV-1 Nef peptide pool (the negative control), or no peptide at all. In nine to eleven COVID-19 convalescent patients and a handful of infection-naive healthy vaccine recipients, researchers compared the spike-specific CD4+ TCR repertoire from before mRNA vaccination with the repertoire from after. Summary of the overall study and its limitations: Among the post-vaccine SARS-CoV-2-reactive clones in convalescent patients, a median roughly 85% showed up only after vaccination, which suggests vaccine-specific priming. The study included relatively few convalescent patients and did not analyze early timepoints after natural infection. Of the vaccine-specific clones in convalescent patients, 304 of 307, or nearly all, reacted only to SARS-CoV-2 spike and did not cross-react with common cold coronaviruses. Although the median number of SARS-CoV-2-reactive clonotypes went up from fewer than 25 after infection to more than 30 after vaccination, the increase was not significant.

The CDR3 runs 17 amino acids, cysteine and phenylalanine included. Only CDR3 DNA remains: 51 bases, in frame from the first base. The V and J ends are trimmed by 5 bases and 0 bases, leaving 17 bases between them. The CDR1 and CDR2 encoded by the germline V gene are MNHNS and SASEGT. The sequence joins TRBV6-1 to TRBJ1-5, with no confidently assigned D gene. Sequencing was carried out using CD4+ T cells from blood, cultured in vitro. This TCR was sampled from a human donor who had recovered from COVID-19. This receptor has the CDR3 CASSPRTGVYSNQPQHF. The bases read TGTGCCAGCAGTCCGAGGACGGGAGTGTATAGCAATCAGCCCCAGCATTTT.